These 28 T cell receptor beta chains came from one sample sequenced in a study of T cell clonotyping in hematopoietic cell transplantation. Profiled with immunoSEQ multiplex PCR; TCRdb holds only in-frame clones, not every one. The data show about 45,000 clones, approximately 82% seen once. Noted time point: recipient sample about 28 days before transplant, after cytoreduction. The sample in question was peripheral blood mononuclear cells, obtained before stem cell transplant. Source of these receptors: a man in his 60s with myelodysplastic syndrome. Some clones in this sample may be carry-over from other donors' samples.

This chain uses TRBV5-1 with TRBJ2-7; 8 bases align to TRBD1. The CDR3 covers 14 residues. Trimming at V came to 3 bases and at J to 5 bases, leaving 7 bases not matched to a gene. Germline V gene lookup returns CDR1 SGHRS and CDR2 YFSETQ. The CDR3: CASSWTGTRDEQYF. CDR3 DNA: TGCGCCAGCAGCTGGACAGGGACAAGGGACGAGCAGTACTTC. The variable domain in full, with the rest retrieved from reference TRBV5-1 and TRBJ2-7, is KAGVTQTPRYLIKTRGQQVTLSCSPISGHRSVSWYQQTPGQGLQFLFEYFSETQRNKGNFPGRFSGRQFSNSRSEMNVSTLELGDSALYLCASSWTGTRDEQYFGPGTRLTVT.

The V call is TRBV18, the J call TRBJ1-2; D remains ambiguous. V was clipped by 6 bases and J by 7 bases, with 18 bases between them. Germline CDR1 KGHSH, CDR2 LQKENI. The CDR3 runs 14 residues. CDR3 nucleotide sequence: TGTGCCAGCTCGCTGCAGACCGGTGGGGTTGGCTACACCTTC. As protein: CASSLQTGGVGYTF.

This clone was picked up one time. This chain joins TRBV15 and TRBJ2-7, with D perhaps being TRBD1 or TRBD2 (5 bases each). The CDR3 contains 13 residues. CDR1 and CDR2 from the germline V gene are LNHNV and YYDKDF (reference sequence). The V end lost 5 bases, the J end lost 6 bases, and 14 bases lay between the germline ends. Here the CDR3 reads CATSGGFRAEQYF. The CDR3 DNA reads TGTGCCACCAGCGGGGGATTTCGTGCCGAGCAGTACTTC.

The chain is built from TRBV30 and TRBJ2-4, with D maybe TRBD2 (6 bases). The CDR3 totals 12 residues. Trimming shortened V by 5 bases and J by 7 bases, and 12 bases separated the two germline ends. Germline loops: CDR1 GTSNPN, CDR2 SVGIG (reference sequence). The CDR3 spells CAWGTQGNIQYF. CDR3 bases: TGTGCCTGGGGGACTCAGGGTAACATTCAGTACTTC.

The chain combines TRBV19 with TRBJ2-2, with TRBD1 matching over 9 bases. The CDR3 is made up of 17 amino acids. The V segment lost 5 bases and the J segment 7 bases; nucleotides outside the gene matches: 14. The germline CDR1 and CDR2 sequences are LNHDA and SQIVND (reference sequence). The chain's CDR3 is CASSATPGTGMSGELFF. The CDR3 DNA is TGTGCCAGTAGTGCTACGCCCGGGACAGGGATGAGCGGGGAGCTGTTTTTT.

The V and J genes are TRBV28 and TRBJ1-6; 8 bases are shared with TRBD1. The ends lost 1 base at V and 8 bases at J; junction bases unmatched: 7. Germline assignment: CDR1 MDHEN and CDR2 SYDVKM. The CDR3 sequence is 16 residues long. CDR3 in DNA: TGTGCCAGCAGTTTATATCACAGGGGGACGGATTCACCCCTCCACTTT. Its translation is CASSLYHRGTDSPLHF.

This clone showed up just a few times. CDR3 loop: CASRSGGAGNEQFF. CDR3 sequence (DNA): TGTGCCAGTAGGAGCGGGGGGGCAGGGAATGAGCAGTTCTTC. The rearrangement uses TRBV19 and TRBJ2-1, with 10 nucleotides matching TRBD2. Germline values: CDR1 LNHDA, CDR2 SQIVND (reference sequence). This CDR3 is 14 amino acids long. The V segment lost 6 bases and the J segment 7 bases; nucleotides outside the gene matches: 6.

The chain's CDR3 is CASSSGSAGIAGELFF. The CDR3 DNA follows: TGTGCCAGCAGTTCCGGTAGTGCGGGAATCGCCGGGGAGCTGTTTTTT. V gene TRBV27 combines with J gene TRBJ2-2; D possibly corresponds to TRBD2 (6 bases). Germline values: CDR1 MNHEY, CDR2 SMNVEV (reference sequence). The V end was cut by 4 bases, the J end by 6 bases, with 18 bases between. The CDR3 runs 16 residues.

This clone was observed a handful of times. This chain links TRBV11-2 with TRBJ2-7; possibly TRBD1 or TRBD2 for D (5 bases each). This CDR3 has 16 residues. V gave up 4 bases and J gave up 2 bases, with 18 bases separating them. In germline, CDR1 is SGHAT, CDR2 FQNNGV. The CDR3: CASSSLRAGSPYEQYF. The CDR3 bases are TGTGCCAGCAGCTCCCTGCGGGCAGGGTCCCCCTACGAGCAGTACTTC. Using reference TRBV11-2 and TRBJ2-7 for the parts outside the CDR3, the full variable domain is EAGVAQSPRYKIIEKRQSVAFWCNPISGHATLYWYQQILGQGPKLLIQFQNNGVVDDSQLPKDRFSAERLKGVDSTLKIQPAKLEDSAVYLCASSSLRAGSPYEQYFGPGTRLTVT.

As regards this clone: One junction end disagrees with the germline gene, perhaps due to a read error. The chain joins TRBV7-7 to TRBJ2-2, with TRBD1 as a possible D gene (7 bases). CDR3 length equals 16 residues. Germline values: CDR1 SSHAT, CDR2 FNYEAQ (reference sequence). The CDR3 nucleotides read TGTGCTAGCAGCTTAGGAGGCCAGGGGGGCACCGGGGAGCTGTTTTTT. Protein product: CASSLGGQGGTGELFF.

The CDR3 DNA reads as TGTGCCAGCAGCCCTACTAGTCAGGAGACCCAGTACTTC. Protein sequence: CASSPTSQETQYF. The chain joins TRBV7-2 to TRBJ2-5; D possibly corresponds to TRBD2 (5 bases). Germline loops: CDR1 SGHTA, CDR2 FQGNSA. The CDR3 is made up of 13 amino acids. The V end lost 5 bases, the J end lost 5 bases, and 12 bases lay between the germline ends.

V is TRBV6-5 and J is TRBJ2-5, with TRBD1 matching over 8 bases. V lost 2 bases and J lost 1; bases outside the gene matches: 6. This CDR3 has 16 residues. CDR1 and CDR2 from the germline V gene are MNHEY and SVGAGI. This chain's CDR3 is CASSYGRQGTQETQYF. The DNA for the CDR3 is TGTGCCAGCAGTTACGGTCGACAGGGGACCCAAGAGACCCAGTACTTC.

V is TRBV9 and J is TRBJ2-5; D may be TRBD2 (7 bases). CDR1 SGDLS and CDR2 YYNGEE come from the germline V gene. CDR3 length: 15 amino acids. Trimming stripped 4 bases from V and 1 base from J, with 14 bases between. CDR3 DNA: TGTGCCAGCAGCTTAGGGGGGGCCGTCCAAGAGACCCAGTACTTC. Protein product: CASSLGGAVQETQYF.

J is TRBJ1-6 and V is TRBV19; 7 nucleotides agree with TRBD1. Germline V gene lookup returns CDR1 LNHDA and CDR2 SQIVND (reference sequence). The CDR3 contains 14 residues. V trimming: 5 bases; J trimming: 7 bases; junction bases outside the gene matches: 5. DNA for the CDR3: TGTGCCAGTAGTGGAGGGGGCGGAAATTCACCCCTCCACTTT. Protein: CASSGGGGNSPLHF.

The CDR3 region is CASSRGGPQDTEAFF. The DNA of the CDR3 is TGCGCCAGCAGCCGCGGGGGGCCCCAGGACACTGAAGCTTTCTTT. The chain recombines TRBV4-3 with TRBJ1-1; TRBD1 might be the D (6 bases). The V gene lost 4 bases and the J gene lost 3 bases, with 15 bases spanning the gap. Germline CDR1 is LGHNA and CDR2 is YSLEER. The CDR3 runs to 15 residues.

V and J are TRBV7-2 and TRBJ2-5, with TRBD1 identical over 8 bases. V was clipped by 5 bases and J by 4 bases; unmatched bases: 6. From germline, CDR1 is SGHTA and CDR2 FQGNSA. The CDR3 has 14 residues. CDR3 amino acids: CASSLTGGGETQYF. CDR3 DNA: TGTGCCAGCAGCCTTACAGGGGGAGGAGAGACCCAGTACTTC.

This clone came up a few times. The chain uses TRBV10-1 and TRBJ2-7, with D perhaps assigned TRBD1 or TRBD2 (5 bases each). Germline values: CDR1 WNHNN, CDR2 SYGVQD (reference sequence). CDR3 length: 13 residues. Trimming left V 2 bases short and J 6 bases short, with 11 bases between. CDR3 coding DNA: TGCGCCAGCAGTGAGGGGGGTCGGGGCGAGCAGTACTTC. Amino acids: CASSEGGRGEQYF.

This clone was seen more than once but under ten times. The V and J genes are TRBV2 and TRBJ1-3; D is undetermined. The germline V and J ends were trimmed by 6 bases and 2 bases, with 5 bases remaining between them. The CDR3 contains 12 residues. Germline loops: CDR1 SNHLY, CDR2 FYNNEI. As DNA, the CDR3 is TGTGCCAGCAGAGAGACTGGAAACACCATATATTTT. Translated: CASRETGNTIYF.

J is TRBJ1-6 and V is TRBV5-8; TRBD1 is a possible D gene (5 bases). CDR3 length equals 12 residues. Germline V gives CDR1 SGHTS, CDR2 YDEGEE. The germline V and J ends were trimmed by 4 bases and 9 bases, with 8 bases remaining between them. The CDR3, as DNA: TGTGCCAGCAGCCGTGACAGTTCACCCCTCCACTTT. Translated, it gives CASSRDSSPLHF.

The rearrangement uses TRBV28 and TRBJ1-4, with 9 bases aligning to TRBD1. CDR1 and CDR2 from the germline V gene are MDHEN and SYDVKM. The trim removed 8 bases at V and 4 bases at J, leaving 2 bases unmatched. This CDR3 has 13 amino acids. CDR3 bases: TGTGCCAGCTTGGGACAGGGTAATGAAAAACTGTTTTTT. Protein: CASLGQGNEKLFF.

V usage is TRBV10-3 and J usage is TRBJ1-2; D is unresolved. There are 14 residues in the CDR3. V was clipped by 6 bases and J by 0 bases, with 11 bases between them. Germline CDR1 and CDR2: ENHRY and SYGVKD. CDR3 coding DNA: TGTGCCATCAGAGAGGCGGGATCTAACTATGGCTACACCTTC. Protein sequence: CAIREAGSNYGYTF.

V is TRBV6-5 and J is TRBJ1-1; D unresolved. V shed 0 bases and J shed 0 bases, with 5 bases lying between them. Germline CDR1 MNHEY, CDR2 SVGAGI. The CDR3 totals 14 residues. CDR3 region: CASSYSRLNTEAFF. CDR3 coding DNA: TGTGCCAGCAGTTACTCGAGACTGAACACTGAAGCTTTCTTT.

V usage is TRBV4-1 and J usage is TRBJ1-2, with a possible D match to TRBD1 (6 bases). This CDR3 comprises 15 residues. Trimming left V 0 bases short and J 3 bases short, with 11 bases between. Germline CDR1 MGHRA, CDR2 YSYEKL. This CDR3 is CASSQDRDTHYGYTF. For the CDR3, the DNA is TGCGCCAGCAGCCAAGATAGGGACACCCACTATGGCTACACCTTC.

The sample holds a few counts of this clone. The CDR3 loop is CASSRLGGNTGELFF. As DNA, the CDR3 is TGTGCCAGCAGCCGACTCGGCGGGAACACCGGGGAGCTGTTTTTT. V is TRBV7-2 and J is TRBJ2-2, with D uncertain. Germline V gene sequence: CDR1 SGHTA, CDR2 FQGNSA. V was clipped by 5 bases and J by 1 base, with 11 bases between them. The CDR3 extends over 15 amino acids.

The chain employs TRBV7-8 and TRBJ2-3; D is perhaps TRBD2 (5 bases). The CDR3 contains 15 residues. Germline V CDR1 and CDR2: SGHVS, FQNEAQ. Trimming left V 5 bases short and J 3 bases short, with 15 bases between. The CDR3 reads CASSPQLRRTDTQYF. The CDR3, as DNA: TGTGCCAGCAGCCCACAGCTCCGGAGGACAGATACGCAGTATTTT.

The rearrangement uses TRBV5-6 and TRBJ1-5; the D gene is possibly TRBD1 (6 bases). The germline V gene encodes CDR1 SGHDT and CDR2 YYEEEE. V lost 3 bases and J lost 9, with 16 bases in between. The CDR3 is made up of 14 amino acids. DNA of the CDR3: TGTGCCAGCAGCTGGGGGCATGGGGGAGGGCCCCAGCATTTT. It codes for CASSWGHGGGPQHF.

This chain links TRBV4-2 with TRBJ1-2; the D is unclear. CDR1 is LGHNA and CDR2 is YNFKEQ in the germline V gene. The length of the CDR3 is 12 residues. Trimming stripped 1 base from V and 7 bases from J, with 7 bases between. DNA of the CDR3: TGTGCCAGCAGCCAAGGGATTGGTGGCTACACCTTC. Encoded protein: CASSQGIGGYTF.

Points on this clone: A junction end diverges from the germline sequence, so it may reflect a read error. The gene calls are TRBV7-2 and TRBJ2-3, with D perhaps matching TRBD1 (5 bases). CDR1 is SGHTA, CDR2 FQGNSA, per germline. The CDR3 extends over 13 amino acids. Written as DNA, the CDR3 is TGTGCCAGCACCTTAGGGGGCACAGATACGCAGTATTTT. Translating it yields CASTLGGTDTQYF.